This T cell receptor (beta chain) was captured in a study of cytomegalovirus exposure and HLA in healthy donors. Study in general: Researchers previously reported finding 90 million to 120 million unique TCR beta sequences from about 170 million T cells. Overall study results and limits: 87-base-pair reads could not separate some V segments, including TRBV6-2 and TRBV6-3. Being productive about 87% or about 30% of the time was typical of most TCR beta V segments in an earlier analysis. Analyzed later, most CMV-associated TCR beta chains appeared HLA-restricted.

The PCR used 60 Vbeta and 13 Jbeta primers. This table comes from immunoSEQ multiplex PCR, and its TCRdb copy is limited to in-frame clones, with some not included. The sample lists about 140,000 clones; around four fifths were seen once. Comment on this clone: What it binds is unknown.

Trimming removed 7 bases from V and 2 bases from J, with 13 bases in between. Germline-derived CDR1 and CDR2 are SGDLS and YYNGEE. This CDR3 is built from 13 residues. The TCR sequence derives from a man younger than 45 in good health and CMV-seronegative. This chain links TRBV9 with TRBJ2-7; possible D gene TRBD2, 6 bases. The sequencing input was PBMCs. The CDR3 nucleotides are TGTGCCAGCGGGCGCGGGGAGACCTACGAGCAGTACTTC. Protein: CASGRGETYEQYF.